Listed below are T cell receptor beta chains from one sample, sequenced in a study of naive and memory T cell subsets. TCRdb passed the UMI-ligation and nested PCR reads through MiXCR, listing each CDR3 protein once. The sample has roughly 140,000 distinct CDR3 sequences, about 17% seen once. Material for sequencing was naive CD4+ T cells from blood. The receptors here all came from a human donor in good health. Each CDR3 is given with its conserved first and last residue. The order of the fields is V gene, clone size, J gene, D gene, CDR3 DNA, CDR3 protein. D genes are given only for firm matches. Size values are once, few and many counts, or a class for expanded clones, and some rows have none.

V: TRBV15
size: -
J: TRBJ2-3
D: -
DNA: TGTGCCACCAGCAGAGATGGAAGCGCTGGAGATACGCAGTATTTT
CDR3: CATSRDGSAGDTQYF

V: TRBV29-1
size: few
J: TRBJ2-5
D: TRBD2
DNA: TGCAGCGTGCGGGCTAGCGGGAGGCCAGCAGAGACCCAGTACTTC
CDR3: CSVRASGRPAETQYF

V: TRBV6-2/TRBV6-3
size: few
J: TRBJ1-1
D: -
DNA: TGTGCCAGCAGCCTCCGGGACGTGAAAGCTTTCTTT
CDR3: CASSLRDVKAFF

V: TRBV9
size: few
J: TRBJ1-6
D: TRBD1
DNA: TGTGCCAGCAGCGCCCTGACCGGGACAGGGAGTAATTCACCCCTCCACTTT
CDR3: CASSALTGTGSNSPLHF

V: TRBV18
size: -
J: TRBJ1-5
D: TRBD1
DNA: TGTGCCAGCTCACCAGCCGGGACAGGGATTCAGCCCCAGCATTTT
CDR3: CASSPAGTGIQPQHF

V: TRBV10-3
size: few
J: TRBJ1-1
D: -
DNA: TGTGCCATCAGTGTGCAGGGACCTAACACTGAAGCTTTCTTT
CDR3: CAISVQGPNTEAFF

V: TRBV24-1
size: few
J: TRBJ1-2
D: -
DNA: TGTGCCACCAGTGATTTCTCCGATGTACGATCCTACACCTTC
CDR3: CATSDFSDVRSYTF

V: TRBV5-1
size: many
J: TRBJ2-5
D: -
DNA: TGCGCCAGCAGCTTGGCCGCGGAGACCCAGTACTTC
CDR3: CASSLAAETQYF

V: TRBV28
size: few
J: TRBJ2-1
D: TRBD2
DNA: TGTGCCAGCAGTTCCACCTCTAGCGGGAAGCCCCCCCACAATGAGCAGTTCTTC
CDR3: CASSSTSSGKPPHNEQFF

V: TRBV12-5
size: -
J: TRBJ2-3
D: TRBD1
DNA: TGTGCTAGCATAGGACCCGGGACAGGGGTAGATACGCAGTATTTT
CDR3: CASIGPGTGVDTQYF

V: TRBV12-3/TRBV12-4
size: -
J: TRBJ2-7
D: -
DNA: TGTGCCACGACAAGGGGAGGAAGCGAGCAGTACTTC
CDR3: CATTRGGSEQYF

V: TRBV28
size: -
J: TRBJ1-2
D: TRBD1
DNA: TGTGCCAGCAGATCGGGACAGCTTAACTATGGCTACACCTTC
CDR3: CASRSGQLNYGYTF

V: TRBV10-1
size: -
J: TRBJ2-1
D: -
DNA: TGCGCCAGCAGTCCAGGTTGGGACCTGAACAATGAGCAGTTCTTC
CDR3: CASSPGWDLNNEQFF

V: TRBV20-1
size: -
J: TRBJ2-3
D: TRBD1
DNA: TGCAGTGCTAGAGTCAGGGGGCAGACAGATACGCAGTATTTT
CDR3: CSARVRGQTDTQYF

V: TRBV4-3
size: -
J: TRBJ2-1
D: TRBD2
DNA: TGCGCCAGCAGCCAGGAGACTAGCGGGAGGGCCGGAGAGCAGTTCTTC
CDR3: CASSQETSGRAGEQFF

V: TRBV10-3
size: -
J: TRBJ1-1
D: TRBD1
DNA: TGTGCCATTAGACAGGGGACTGAAGCTTTCTTT
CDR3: CAIRQGTEAFF

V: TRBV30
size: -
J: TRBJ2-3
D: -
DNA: TGTGCCTGGAGTGGATACCCCCGGAACACAGATACGCAGTATTTT
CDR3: CAWSGYPRNTDTQYF

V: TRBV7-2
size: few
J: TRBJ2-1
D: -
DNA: TGTGCCAGCAGCTTAGTCAGGGTCAATGAGCAGTTCTTC
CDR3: CASSLVRVNEQFF

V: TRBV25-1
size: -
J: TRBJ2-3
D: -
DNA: TGTGCCAGCAGTGAAGTGGGCATTAGCACAGATACGCAGTATTTT
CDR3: CASSEVGISTDTQYF

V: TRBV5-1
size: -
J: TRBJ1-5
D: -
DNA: TGCGCCAGCAGCTTGGATGGACCTAATCAGCCCCAGCATTTT
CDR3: CASSLDGPNQPQHF

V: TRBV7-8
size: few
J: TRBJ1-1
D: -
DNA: TGTGCCAGCAGCTTAAGACTTGAGAACACTGAAGCTTTCTTT
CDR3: CASSLRLENTEAFF

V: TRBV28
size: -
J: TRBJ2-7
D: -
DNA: TGTGCCAGCAGTTTTAATAGGGGGCAGTACTTC
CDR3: CASSFNRGQYF

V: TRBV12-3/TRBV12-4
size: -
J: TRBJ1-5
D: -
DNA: TGTGCCAGCAGTTACGGACAGTTACTCAATCAGCCCCAGCATTTT
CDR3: CASSYGQLLNQPQHF

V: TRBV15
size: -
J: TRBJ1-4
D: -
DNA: TGTGCCACCAGCAGAGATAGGTCGGGCAATGAAAAACTGTTTTTT
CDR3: CATSRDRSGNEKLFF

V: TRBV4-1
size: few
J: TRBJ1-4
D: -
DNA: TGCGCCAGCAGCCGCTCAGGGTCGCGGGAGCACAATGAAAAACTGTTTTTT
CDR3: CASSRSGSREHNEKLFF

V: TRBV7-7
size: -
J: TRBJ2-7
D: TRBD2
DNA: TGTGCCAGCAGCCCAGGGACTAGCGCATCCTACGAGCAGTACTTC
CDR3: CASSPGTSASYEQYF

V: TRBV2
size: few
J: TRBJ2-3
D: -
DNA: TGTGCCAGCAGAGGCGTCCGGTCTAGCACAGATACGCAGTATTTT
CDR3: CASRGVRSSTDTQYF

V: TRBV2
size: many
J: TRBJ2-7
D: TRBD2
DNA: TGTGCCAGCACCTCAAAACTCGGGACTAACCGCTACGAGCAGTACTTC
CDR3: CASTSKLGTNRYEQYF

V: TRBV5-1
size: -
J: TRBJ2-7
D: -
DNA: TGCGCCAGCAGCTTTGACAACTCCTACGAGCAGTACTTC
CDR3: CASSFDNSYEQYF

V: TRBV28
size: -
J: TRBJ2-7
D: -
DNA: TGTGCCAGCATATCGTCAGGGTTAAACTACGAGCAGTACTTC
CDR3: CASISSGLNYEQYF

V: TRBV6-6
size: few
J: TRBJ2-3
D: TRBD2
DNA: TGTGCCAGCAGTTACTCGCCTAGCGGGAGCCTCGGGAAAGATACGCAGTATTTT
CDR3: CASSYSPSGSLGKDTQYF

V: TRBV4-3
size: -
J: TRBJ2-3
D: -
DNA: TGCGCCAGCAGCCAAGAGGCCCGAAGCACAGATACGCAGTATTTT
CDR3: CASSQEARSTDTQYF

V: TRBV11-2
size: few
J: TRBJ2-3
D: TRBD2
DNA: TGTGCCAGCAGCCCCGGGACTAAGACAACAGATACGCAGTATTTT
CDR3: CASSPGTKTTDTQYF

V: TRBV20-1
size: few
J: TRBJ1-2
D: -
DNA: TGCAGTGCTACCGCCCGGACATATGGCTACACCTTC
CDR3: CSATARTYGYTF

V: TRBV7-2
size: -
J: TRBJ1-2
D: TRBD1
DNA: TGTGCCAGCAGCGAAGGACAGGGGCCCTATGGCTACACCTTC
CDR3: CASSEGQGPYGYTF

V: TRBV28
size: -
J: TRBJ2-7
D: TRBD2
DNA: TGTGCCAGCGGACAAGCGGGAGGGATCTACGAGCAGTACTTC
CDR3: CASGQAGGIYEQYF

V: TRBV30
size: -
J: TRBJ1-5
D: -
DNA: TGTGCCTGGAGTGTACGCAGGGCAGGGAATCAGCCCCAGCATTTT
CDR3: CAWSVRRAGNQPQHF

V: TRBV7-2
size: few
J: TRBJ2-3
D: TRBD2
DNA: TGTGCCAGCAGATGGACTAGCGGAGATACGCAGTATTTT
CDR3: CASRWTSGDTQYF

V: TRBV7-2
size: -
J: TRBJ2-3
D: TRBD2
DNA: TGTGCCAGCAGCTTAGAGATAGCGGGAGGGCCGTCAGATACGCAGTATTTT
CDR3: CASSLEIAGGPSDTQYF

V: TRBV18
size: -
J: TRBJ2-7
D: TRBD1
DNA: TGTGCCAGCTCACCGACGACAGGGCCCTACGAGCAGTACTTC
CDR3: CASSPTTGPYEQYF